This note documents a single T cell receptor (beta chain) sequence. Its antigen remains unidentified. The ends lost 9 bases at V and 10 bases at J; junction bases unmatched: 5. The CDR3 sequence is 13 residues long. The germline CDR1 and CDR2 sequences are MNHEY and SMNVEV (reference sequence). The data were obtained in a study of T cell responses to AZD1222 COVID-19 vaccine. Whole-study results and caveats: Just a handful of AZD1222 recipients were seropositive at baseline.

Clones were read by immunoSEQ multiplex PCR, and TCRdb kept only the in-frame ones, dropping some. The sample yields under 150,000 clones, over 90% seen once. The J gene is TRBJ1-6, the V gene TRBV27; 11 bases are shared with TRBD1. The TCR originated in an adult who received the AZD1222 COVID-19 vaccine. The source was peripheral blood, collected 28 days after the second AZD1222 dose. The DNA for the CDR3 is TGTGCCAGTTCCGGGACAGGGGGATCACCCCTCCACTTT. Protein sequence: CASSGTGGSPLHF.